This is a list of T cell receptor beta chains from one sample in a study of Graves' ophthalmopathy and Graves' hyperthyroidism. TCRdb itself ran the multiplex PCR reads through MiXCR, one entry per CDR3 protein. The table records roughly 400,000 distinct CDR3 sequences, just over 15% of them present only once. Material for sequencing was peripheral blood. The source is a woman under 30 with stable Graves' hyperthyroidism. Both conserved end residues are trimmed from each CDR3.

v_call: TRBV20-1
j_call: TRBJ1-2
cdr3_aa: SASTGPNYGYT

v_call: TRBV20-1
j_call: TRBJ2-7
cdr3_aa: SARSITGPAYEQY

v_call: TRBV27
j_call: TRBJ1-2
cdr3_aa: ASRGGSRGYT

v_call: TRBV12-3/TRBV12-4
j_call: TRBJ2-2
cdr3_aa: ASSLRGAGTGELF

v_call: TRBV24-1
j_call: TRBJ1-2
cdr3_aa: ATSGDRESFGYT

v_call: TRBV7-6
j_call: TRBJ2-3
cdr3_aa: ASLGGVGTEY

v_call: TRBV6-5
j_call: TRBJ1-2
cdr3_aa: ASSSGIPYGYT

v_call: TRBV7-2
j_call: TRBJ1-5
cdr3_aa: ASSLGARFNQPQH

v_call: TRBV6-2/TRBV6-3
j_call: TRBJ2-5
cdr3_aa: ASSYPTSSSSETQY

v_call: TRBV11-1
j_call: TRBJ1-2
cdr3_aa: ASSLAGQGAFGYGYT

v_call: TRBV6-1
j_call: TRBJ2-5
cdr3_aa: ASRNGQGRGETQY

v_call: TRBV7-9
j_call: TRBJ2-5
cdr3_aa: ASSLTGHQETQY

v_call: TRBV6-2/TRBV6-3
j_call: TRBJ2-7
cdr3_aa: ASSYEEAGPYEQY

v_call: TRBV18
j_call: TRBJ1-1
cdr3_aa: ASSIDRAEAF

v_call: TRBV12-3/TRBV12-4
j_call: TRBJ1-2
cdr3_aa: ASSTGHVNYGYT